These T cell receptor beta chains were read from a single sample in a study of shared clonotypes between healthy human individuals. The method was immunoSEQ multiplex PCR; TCRdb's version includes in-frame clones alone and lacks a portion of them. The sample holds some 2,100,000 clones, under 95% seen once. What was sequenced was naive CD8+ T cells from PBMCs. The receptors derive from a young man in good health. Some clones in this sample may be carry-over from other donors' samples. Each CDR3 is given with its conserved first and last residue. Each record gives: D gene, clone size, V gene, J gene, CDR3 protein, CDR3 DNA. The D gene is left open where the match is weak. Some rows have no size entry. The others give once, few or many, or a class for an expanded clone.

d_call: TRBD2
clone_size: NA
v_call: TRBV30
j_call: TRBJ2-1
cdr3_aa: CAWWASGTPYNEQFF
cdr3_nt: TGTGCCTGGTGGGCTAGCGGGACCCCCTACAATGAGCAGTTCTTC

d_call: TRBD2
clone_size: once
v_call: TRBV25-1
j_call: TRBJ2-7
cdr3_aa: CASSVKLGGTSGYEQYF
cdr3_nt: TGTGCCAGCAGTGTGAAGTTGGGTGGGACTAGCGGTTACGAGCAGTACTTC

d_call: NA
clone_size: NA
v_call: TRBV18
j_call: TRBJ1-2
cdr3_aa: CASSPRVLGTESNYGYTF
cdr3_nt: TGTGCCAGCTCACCACGGGTTCTGGGAACCGAATCCAACTATGGCTACACCTTC

d_call: NA
clone_size: NA
v_call: TRBV5-6
j_call: TRBJ2-7
cdr3_aa: CASSLGSTSEQYF
cdr3_nt: TGTGCCAGCAGCTTGGGGAGTACCAGCGAGCAGTACTTC

d_call: TRBD2
clone_size: NA
v_call: TRBV18
j_call: TRBJ2-1
cdr3_aa: CASSPPGLAGTYNEQFF
cdr3_nt: TGTGCCAGCTCACCACCGGGACTAGCGGGGACCTACAATGAGCAGTTCTTC

d_call: NA
clone_size: NA
v_call: TRBV7-8
j_call: TRBJ2-1
cdr3_aa: CASSLNIHEQFF
cdr3_nt: TGTGCCAGCAGCCTAAACATCCATGAGCAGTTCTTC

d_call: NA
clone_size: few
v_call: TRBV12-5
j_call: TRBJ1-1
cdr3_aa: CASGLALGEAFF
cdr3_nt: TGTGCTAGTGGTTTGGCCCTAGGAGAAGCTTTCTTT

d_call: TRBD2
clone_size: NA
v_call: TRBV27
j_call: TRBJ2-7
cdr3_aa: CASSVGLAGGEQYF
cdr3_nt: TGTGCCAGCAGTGTGGGACTAGCGGGGGGCGAGCAGTACTTC

d_call: NA
clone_size: few
v_call: TRBV13
j_call: TRBJ1-5
cdr3_aa: CASEQSSNQPQHF
cdr3_nt: TGTGCCAGCGAGCAAAGCAGCAATCAGCCCCAGCATTTT

d_call: TRBD1
clone_size: NA
v_call: TRBV7-9
j_call: TRBJ1-2
cdr3_aa: CASTETGLLYGYTF
cdr3_nt: TGTGCCAGCACCGAGACAGGGCTTCTCTATGGCTACACCTTC

d_call: NA
clone_size: NA
v_call: TRBV6-1
j_call: TRBJ2-7
cdr3_aa: CASNRAEIYEQYF
cdr3_nt: TGTGCCAGCAATCGGGCGGAGATCTACGAGCAGTACTTC

d_call: NA
clone_size: NA
v_call: TRBV7-9
j_call: TRBJ2-3
cdr3_aa: CASSPRASSDTQYF
cdr3_nt: TGTGCCAGCAGCCCCCGGGCTAGCTCCGATACGCAGTATTTT

d_call: NA
clone_size: NA
v_call: TRBV11-2
j_call: TRBJ2-6
cdr3_aa: CASRESGPISGANVLTF
cdr3_nt: TGTGCCAGCAGGGAATCCGGACCGATCTCTGGGGCCAACGTCCTGACTTTC

d_call: NA
clone_size: NA
v_call: TRBV7-8
j_call: TRBJ1-4
cdr3_aa: CASSLAFATNEKLFF
cdr3_nt: TGTGCCAGCAGCTTAGCATTCGCTACTAATGAAAAACTGTTTTTT

d_call: TRBD1
clone_size: NA
v_call: TRBV9
j_call: TRBJ1-2
cdr3_aa: CASSDQQGGRTGDNWNYGYTF
cdr3_nt: TGTGCCAGCAGCGACCAGCAAGGTGGCAGGACAGGGGACAACTGGAACTATGGCTACACCTTC

d_call: TRBD2
clone_size: once
v_call: TRBV7-9
j_call: TRBJ2-1
cdr3_aa: CASSLGTSGRNEQFF
cdr3_nt: TGTGCCAGCAGCTTAGGGACTAGCGGGAGAAATGAGCAGTTCTTC

d_call: NA
clone_size: few
v_call: TRBV7-9
j_call: TRBJ1-1
cdr3_aa: CASLRGSTEAFF
cdr3_nt: TGTGCCAGCCTCAGGGGAAGTACTGAAGCTTTCTTT

d_call: NA
clone_size: NA
v_call: TRBV7-9
j_call: TRBJ1-3
cdr3_aa: CASSLALVNTIYF
cdr3_nt: TGTGCCAGCAGCTTAGCACTAGTCAACACCATATATTTT

d_call: NA
clone_size: NA
v_call: TRBV14
j_call: TRBJ1-2
cdr3_aa: CASSQVHRDTNYGYTF
cdr3_nt: TGTGCCAGCAGCCAAGTACACCGGGACACGAACTATGGCTACACCTTC

d_call: NA
clone_size: once
v_call: TRBV11-1
j_call: TRBJ2-7
cdr3_aa: CASSWRRLYEQYF
cdr3_nt: TGTGCCAGCAGCTGGCGCCGGCTCTACGAGCAGTACTTC

d_call: NA
clone_size: NA
v_call: TRBV11-2
j_call: TRBJ2-3
cdr3_aa: CASSLSTDTQYF
cdr3_nt: TGTGCCAGCAGCTTATCCACAGATACGCAGTATTTT

d_call: NA
clone_size: once
v_call: TRBV5-1
j_call: TRBJ1-1
cdr3_aa: CASRPGVGTTEAFF
cdr3_nt: TGCGCCAGCAGACCAGGGGTGGGGACCACTGAAGCTTTCTTT

d_call: TRBD1
clone_size: NA
v_call: TRBV4-1
j_call: TRBJ2-7
cdr3_aa: CASSHNRDRASYEQYF
cdr3_nt: TGCGCCAGCAGCCACAACCGGGACAGGGCCTCCTACGAGCAGTACTTC

d_call: NA
clone_size: NA
v_call: TRBV11-2
j_call: TRBJ2-1
cdr3_aa: CASSLGIFGNEQFF
cdr3_nt: TGTGCCAGCAGCTTAGGAATATTTGGGAATGAGCAGTTCTTC

d_call: TRBD1
clone_size: NA
v_call: TRBV13
j_call: TRBJ2-5
cdr3_aa: CASRRQGGETQYF
cdr3_nt: TGTGCCAGCAGAAGACAGGGGGGAGAGACCCAGTACTTC

d_call: NA
clone_size: NA
v_call: TRBV30
j_call: TRBJ1-1
cdr3_aa: CAWSVKDSEAFF
cdr3_nt: TGTGCCTGGAGTGTAAAGGACTCTGAAGCTTTCTTT

d_call: TRBD1
clone_size: NA
v_call: TRBV5-1
j_call: TRBJ2-3
cdr3_aa: CASSWKTGLSTDTQYF
cdr3_nt: TGCGCCAGCAGCTGGAAGACAGGGTTAAGCACAGATACGCAGTATTTT

d_call: TRBD1
clone_size: NA
v_call: TRBV7-6
j_call: TRBJ2-2
cdr3_aa: CASRYGQENTGELFF
cdr3_nt: TGTGCCAGCAGGTACGGACAGGAGAACACCGGGGAGCTGTTTTTT

d_call: NA
clone_size: NA
v_call: TRBV9
j_call: TRBJ2-7
cdr3_aa: CASSVLGEAAGSEQYF
cdr3_nt: TGTGCCAGCAGCGTACTCGGGGAAGCGGCGGGGTCCGAGCAGTACTTC

d_call: NA
clone_size: NA
v_call: TRBV4-1
j_call: TRBJ1-1
cdr3_aa: CASSHGSRTEAFF
cdr3_nt: TGCGCCAGCAGCCACGGGTCACGCACTGAAGCTTTCTTT

d_call: TRBD1
clone_size: NA
v_call: TRBV5-8
j_call: TRBJ1-2
cdr3_aa: CASSPGQGTYYGYTF
cdr3_nt: TGTGCCAGCAGCCCCGGACAGGGCACCTATTATGGCTACACCTTC

d_call: NA
clone_size: NA
v_call: TRBV7-8
j_call: TRBJ2-7
cdr3_aa: CASSLVRGTGAAYEQYF
cdr3_nt: TGTGCCAGCAGCTTAGTGCGGGGGACAGGAGCGGCCTACGAGCAGTACTTC